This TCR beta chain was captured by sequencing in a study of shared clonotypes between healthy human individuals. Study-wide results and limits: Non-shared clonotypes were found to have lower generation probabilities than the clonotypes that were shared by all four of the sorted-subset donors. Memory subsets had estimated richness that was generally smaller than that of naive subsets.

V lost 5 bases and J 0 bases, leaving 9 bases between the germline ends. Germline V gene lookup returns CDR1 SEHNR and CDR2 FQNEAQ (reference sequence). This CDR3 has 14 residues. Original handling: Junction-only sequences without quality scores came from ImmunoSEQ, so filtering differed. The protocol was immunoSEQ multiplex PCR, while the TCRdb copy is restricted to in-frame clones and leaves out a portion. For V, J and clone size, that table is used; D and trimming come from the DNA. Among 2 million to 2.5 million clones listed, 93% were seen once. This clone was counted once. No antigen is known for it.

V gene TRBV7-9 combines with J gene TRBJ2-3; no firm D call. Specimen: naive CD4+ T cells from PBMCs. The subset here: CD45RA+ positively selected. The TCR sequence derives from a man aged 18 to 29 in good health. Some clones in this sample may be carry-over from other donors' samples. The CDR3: CASSPSESTDTQYF. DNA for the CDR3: TGTGCCAGCAGCCCGAGCGAGAGCACAGATACGCAGTATTTT.